The 10 T cell receptor beta chains reported below all come from one sample, sequenced in a study of shared clonotypes between healthy human individuals. It was CD45RO-negative cells, positively selected for CCR7, that made up naive CD8 cells, with terminally differentiated effector memory CD45RA+ cells excluded. Profiling relied on immunoSEQ multiplex PCR, and the TCRdb table lists in-frame clones only, not all of them. Here the sample spans about 680,000 clones, about 91% being singletons. What was sequenced was naive CD8+ T cells sorted from blood. The receptors originated from a man under 40 in good health.

This clone was counted only a few times. The V gene is TRBV27, the J gene TRBJ1-2; 7 bases line up with TRBD1. CDR3 length equals 14 residues. Germline trimming cut 2 bases from V and 4 bases from J; bases unmatched to any gene: 4. Germline V gene data show CDR1 as MNHEY and CDR2 as SMNVEV (reference sequence). The CDR3 protein is CASSLQGGPYGYTF. DNA of the CDR3: TGTGCCAGCAGTTTACAGGGGGGGCCCTATGGCTACACCTTC.

The gene calls are TRBV28 and TRBJ2-3; no definite D call. V was shortened by 3 bases and J by 5 bases, with 12 bases between the two germline ends. The CDR3 totals 14 residues. Germline V gene lookup returns CDR1 MDHEN and CDR2 SYDVKM. The CDR3 coding sequence is TGTGCCAGCAGTTTCTCATCTCCCGGAGATACGCAGTATTTT. Translated: CASSFSSPGDTQYF.

The J gene is TRBJ1-1, the V gene TRBV6-5, with D possibly TRBD1 on 5 matching bases. Germline V gives CDR1 MNHEY, CDR2 SVGAGI. This CDR3 comprises 12 residues. V was pared by 7 bases and J by 10 bases, with 16 bases between. The CDR3 here is CASTTLAGGAFF. CDR3 nucleotide sequence: TGTGCCAGCACCACCCTGGCGGGGGGAGCTTTCTTT.

The rearrangement joins TRBV27 to TRBJ1-1, with 9 nucleotides matching TRBD1. V lost 5 bases to trimming and J lost 3 bases; unmatched junction nucleotides: 4. Germline assignment: CDR1 MNHEY and CDR2 SMNVEV (reference sequence). The CDR3 loop spans 14 amino acids. The CDR3 sequence is CASSLGQGYTEAFF. DNA for the CDR3: TGTGCCAGCAGTCTGGGACAGGGATACACTGAAGCTTTCTTT.

The chain recombines TRBV18 with TRBJ2-2; no firm D call. The CDR3 consists of 15 residues. Deletions cut 2 bases from V and 1 base from J, with 8 bases between. Germline assignment: CDR1 KGHSH and CDR2 LQKENI. The CDR3 protein is CASSPGGENTGELFF. The DNA of the CDR3 is TGTGCCAGCTCACCAGGCGGCGAGAACACCGGGGAGCTGTTTTTT.

The chain joins TRBV11-2 to TRBJ2-7; D unclear. V lost 5 bases to trimming and J lost 2 bases, with 10 bases between them. In germline, CDR1 is SGHAT, CDR2 FQNNGV. This CDR3 contains 13 residues. In DNA, the CDR3 is TGTGCCAGCAGCCTGGGATTTACCTACGAGCAGTACTTC. Amino acid sequence: CASSLGFTYEQYF.

The chain is built from TRBV5-1 and TRBJ2-7; D is undetermined. This CDR3 contains 18 residues. Trimming cost V 0 bases and J 5 bases, with 24 bases left between them. Per germline, CDR1 SGHRS and CDR2 YFSETQ. The CDR3 loop is CASSLALTVPAVNHEQYF. The CDR3 DNA sequence: TGCGCCAGCAGCTTGGCGCTAACGGTACCAGCCGTGAATCACGAGCAGTACTTC.

J is TRBJ1-2 and V is TRBV27; D uncertain. Deletions cut 7 bases from V and 4 bases from J, with 16 bases between. The CDR3 spans 14 residues. Germline values: CDR1 MNHEY, CDR2 SMNVEV (reference sequence). The CDR3 is CASTVNAGSYGYTF. CDR3 nucleotides: TGTGCCAGCACCGTAAACGCTGGGAGCTATGGCTACACCTTC.

The chain links TRBV27 to TRBJ2-7; TRBD2 matches 8 bases. The CDR3 covers 15 residues. Looked up from germline, CDR1 is MNHEY and CDR2 is SMNVEV (reference sequence). V was pared by 2 bases and J by 2 bases, with 5 bases of the junction left unmatched. Here the CDR3 reads CASSLATSVTYEQYF. CDR3 nucleotide sequence: TGTGCCAGCAGTTTAGCGACTAGCGTGACCTACGAGCAGTACTTC.

J is TRBJ1-1 and V is TRBV6-1; TRBD1 is a possible D gene (5 bases). Germline CDR1 MNHNS, CDR2 SASEGT. The CDR3 is 15 amino acids. The V and J ends lost 2 bases and 4 bases respectively, with 14 bases between them. The CDR3 sequence is CASSEFLGQTTEAFF. CDR3 sequence (DNA): TGTGCCAGCAGTGAATTCTTGGGGCAGACCACTGAAGCTTTCTTT.